This T cell receptor beta chain comes out of a study of neoadjuvant anti-PD-1 for oral cavity cancer. Study outcomes and limitations: Treg/Th17 ratio rose with pretreatment blood and fell with post-treatment tumor TCRbeta clonality.

Germline CDR1 SGHTA, CDR2 FQGTGA. The CDR3 has 11 residues. Trimming pared 5 bases from V and 0 bases from J, leaving 2 bases between. TCRdb keeps only in-frame clones here, not all; method: immunoSEQ multiplex PCR. The sample has roughly 68,000 clones, less than 90% seen once. As regards this clone: The target antigen is unknown.

The time point here: after neoadjuvant nivolumab, at surgical resection. Blood cells were analyzed directly, without culture or expansion. V is TRBV7-3 and J is TRBJ2-7; D gene uncertain. The sequence derives from a person aged 40 to 85 with oral cavity squamous cell carcinoma. Sample: PBMCs, taken after nivolumab (anti-PD-1) treatment. The CDR3 DNA follows: TGTGCCAGCAGCCACTCCTACGAGCAGTACTTC. Its protein product is CASSHSYEQYF. The variable domain in full, completed from reference TRBV7-3 and TRBJ2-7, reads GAGVSQTPSNKVTEKGKYVELRCDPISGHTALYWYRQSLGQGPEFLIYFQGTGAADDSGLPNDRFFAVRPEGSVSTLKIQRTERGDSAVYLCASSHSYEQYFGPGTRLTVT.